A selection of T cell receptor beta chains follows, all from one sample in a study of shared clonotypes between healthy human individuals. The table came from immunoSEQ multiplex PCR; TCRdb's copy has only in-frame clones and leaves some out. The data hold about 2.2 million clones, with just over 90% observed a single time. The sample comprised naive CD8+ T cells from PBMCs. The receptors originated from a young man in good health. Some clones in this sample may be carry-over from other donors' samples. Both conserved end residues are part of each CDR3. The order of the fields is CDR3 protein, CDR3 DNA, clone size, V gene, D gene, J gene. The D gene is left open where the match is weak. Where a row states a size, it is once, few, many or the class of an expanded clone; other rows omit it.

CDR3 protein: CASGFWAGAGSYEQYF; CDR3 DNA: TGTGCTAGTGGTTTCTGGGCGGGAGCAGGCTCCTACGAGCAGTACTTC; clone size: .; V gene: TRBV12-5; D gene: TRBD2; J gene: TRBJ2-7
CDR3 protein: CASSPGTGPEKLFF; CDR3 DNA: TGTGCCAGCAGCCCAGGGACAGGGCCGGAAAAACTGTTTTTT; clone size: .; V gene: TRBV7-6; D gene: TRBD1; J gene: TRBJ1-4
CDR3 protein: CASSLSGGSPYEQYF; CDR3 DNA: TGTGCCAGCAGTTTATCCGGAGGGAGTCCCTACGAGCAGTACTTC; clone size: .; V gene: TRBV27; D gene: .; J gene: TRBJ2-7
CDR3 protein: CASSQLGLGTDTQYF; CDR3 DNA: TGCGCCAGCAGCCAACTAGGACTCGGCACAGATACGCAGTATTTT; clone size: .; V gene: TRBV4-1; D gene: .; J gene: TRBJ2-3
CDR3 protein: CASSSGAGSQPQHF; CDR3 DNA: TGTGCCAGCAGCTCAGGGGCAGGGTCCCAGCCCCAGCATTTT; clone size: few; V gene: TRBV7-9; D gene: .; J gene: TRBJ1-5
CDR3 protein: CASSPRTRAYEQYF; CDR3 DNA: TGTGCCAGCAGCCCTAGGACACGGGCCTACGAGCAGTACTTC; clone size: once; V gene: TRBV5-6; D gene: .; J gene: TRBJ2-7
CDR3 protein: CASSPATYEQYF; CDR3 DNA: TGTGCCAGCTCACCAGCGACTTACGAGCAGTACTTC; clone size: .; V gene: TRBV18; D gene: .; J gene: TRBJ2-7
CDR3 protein: CASSLRGTEAFF; CDR3 DNA: TGTGCCAGCAGCTTGAGGGGCACTGAAGCTTTCTTT; clone size: .; V gene: TRBV4-2; D gene: .; J gene: TRBJ1-1
CDR3 protein: CASSITGFTYEQYF; CDR3 DNA: TGTGCCAGCAGCATAACAGGGTTTACCTACGAGCAGTACTTC; clone size: once; V gene: TRBV7-8; D gene: .; J gene: TRBJ2-7
CDR3 protein: CASSESSGKSTDTQYF; CDR3 DNA: TGCGCCAGCAGTGAGTCGAGCGGGAAGAGCACAGATACGCAGTATTTT; clone size: .; V gene: TRBV10-1; D gene: TRBD2; J gene: TRBJ2-3
CDR3 protein: CASRGQKNIQYF; CDR3 DNA: TGTGCCAGCAGAGGACAGAAAAACATTCAGTACTTC; clone size: .; V gene: TRBV27; D gene: .; J gene: TRBJ2-4
CDR3 protein: CASSQQDTQYF; CDR3 DNA: TGCGCCAGCAGCCAACAAGATACGCAGTATTTT; clone size: .; V gene: TRBV4-1; D gene: .; J gene: TRBJ2-3
CDR3 protein: CATRGRGEETQYF; CDR3 DNA: TGTGCCACCCGGGGTAGGGGAGAAGAGACCCAGTACTTC; clone size: .; V gene: TRBV27; D gene: .; J gene: TRBJ2-5